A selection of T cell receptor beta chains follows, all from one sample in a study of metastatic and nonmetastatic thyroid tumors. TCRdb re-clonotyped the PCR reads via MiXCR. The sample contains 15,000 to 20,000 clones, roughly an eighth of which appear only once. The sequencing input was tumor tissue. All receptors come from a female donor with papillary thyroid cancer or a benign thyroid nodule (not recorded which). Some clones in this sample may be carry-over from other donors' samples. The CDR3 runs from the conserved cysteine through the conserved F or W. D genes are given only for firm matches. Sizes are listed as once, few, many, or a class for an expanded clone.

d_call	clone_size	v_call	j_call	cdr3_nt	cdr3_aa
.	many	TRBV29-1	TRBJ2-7	TGCAGCGTTGAAAGGGACCGAGAAGGGGCCTACGAGCAGTACTTC	CSVERDREGAYEQYF
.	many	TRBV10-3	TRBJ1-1	TGTGCCATCACCGAGGGGGGTCTGAACACTGAAGCTTTCTTT	CAITEGGLNTEAFF
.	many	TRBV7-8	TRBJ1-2	TGTGCCAGCAGCAAACAAGCTAACTATGGCTACACCTTC	CASSKQANYGYTF
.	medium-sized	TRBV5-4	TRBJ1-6	TGTGCCAGCAGCTTGGAGCAGATTAATTCACCCCTCCACTTT	CASSLEQINSPLHF
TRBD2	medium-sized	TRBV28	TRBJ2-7	TGTGCCAGCAGTTTTAATCAAAAAACTAGCGTAACCTCCTACGAGCAGTACTTC	CASSFNQKTSVTSYEQYF
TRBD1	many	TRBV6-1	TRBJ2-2	TGTGCCAGCAGAGCGGGACAGGGGGCCACCGGGGAGCTGTTTTTT	CASRAGQGATGELFF
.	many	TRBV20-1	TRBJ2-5	TGCAGTGCTAACCGCCGGGGGGCGCGTAGAGAGACCCAGTACTTC	CSANRRGARRETQYF
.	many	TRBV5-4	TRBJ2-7	TGTGCCAGCAGCTGGGGGGGGGCTGGTTACGAGCAGTACTTC	CASSWGGAGYEQYF
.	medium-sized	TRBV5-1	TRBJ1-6	TGCGCCAGCAGCTTGGGGGGTTCACCCCTCCACTTT	CASSLGGSPLHF
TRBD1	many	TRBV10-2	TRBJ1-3	TGCGCCAGCAGTAGGACAGGGGCCGCTCCTGGAAACACCATATATTTT	CASSRTGAAPGNTIYF
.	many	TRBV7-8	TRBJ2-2	TGTGCCAGCAGCTTAAACAGGGCGAGAACCGGGGAGCTGTTTTTT	CASSLNRARTGELFF
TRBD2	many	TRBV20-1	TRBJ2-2	TGCAGTGCTTCCTCCGCTAGCGGGGGAACCGGGGAGCTGTTTTTT	CSASSASGGTGELFF
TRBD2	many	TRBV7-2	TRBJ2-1	TGTGCCAGCAGCTTAGAGGGACTAGCGGCTGAGCAGTTCTTC	CASSLEGLAAEQFF